This TCR beta chain appears in the sequencing data of a study of neurological immune-mediated disorders. V lost 5 bases and J lost 6; bases outside the gene matches: 3. Germline V gene sequence: CDR1 DFQATT, CDR2 SNEGSKA (reference sequence). CDR3 size: 13 residues. Maryland, USA blood bank volunteers served as healthy controls. TCRdb reprocessed the 5' RACE reads with MiXCR, giving one entry per CDR3 protein. The sample includes more than 25,000 distinct CDR3 sequences, over 3.5% of them seen just once. This clonotype has a count of ten or more. The clonotype comes from a woman between 35 and 50 years old in good health. Sequencing was performed on CD4+ T cells from blood. The V call is TRBV20-1, the J call TRBJ2-4; TRBD1 matches at 11 bases. The DNA of the CDR3 is TGCAGTGCTGGGGACAGGGGGGGAAACATTCAGTACTTC. This translates into CSAGDRGGNIQYF.